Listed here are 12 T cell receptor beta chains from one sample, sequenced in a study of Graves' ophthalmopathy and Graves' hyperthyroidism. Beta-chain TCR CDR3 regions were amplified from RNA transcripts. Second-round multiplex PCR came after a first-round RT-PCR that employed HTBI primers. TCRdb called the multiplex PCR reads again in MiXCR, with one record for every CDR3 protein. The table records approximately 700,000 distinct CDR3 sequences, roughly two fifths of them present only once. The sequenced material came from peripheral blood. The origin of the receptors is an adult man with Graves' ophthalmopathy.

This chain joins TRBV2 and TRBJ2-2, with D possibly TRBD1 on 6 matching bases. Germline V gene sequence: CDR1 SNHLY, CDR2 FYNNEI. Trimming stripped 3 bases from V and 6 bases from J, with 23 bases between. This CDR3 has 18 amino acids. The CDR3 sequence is CASSDRDISRAIPGELFF. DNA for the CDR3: TGTGCCAGCAGTGACAGGGACATTAGTCGGGCGATCCCCGGGGAGCTGTTTTTT.

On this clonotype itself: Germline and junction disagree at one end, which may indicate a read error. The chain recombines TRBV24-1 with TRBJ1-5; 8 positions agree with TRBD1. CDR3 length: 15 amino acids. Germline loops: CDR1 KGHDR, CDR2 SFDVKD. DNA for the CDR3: TGTGCCAGCAGTCGGCCGACAGGGGCTGGTCAGCCCCAGCATTTT. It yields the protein CASSRPTGAGQPQHF.

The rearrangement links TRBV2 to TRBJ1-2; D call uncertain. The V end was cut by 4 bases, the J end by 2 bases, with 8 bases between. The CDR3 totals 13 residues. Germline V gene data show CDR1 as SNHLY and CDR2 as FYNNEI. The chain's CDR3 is CASSGVKNYGYTF. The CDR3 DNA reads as TGTGCCAGCAGTGGCGTGAAGAACTATGGCTACACCTTC. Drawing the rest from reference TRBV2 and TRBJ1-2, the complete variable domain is EPEVTQTPSHQVTQMGQEVILRCVPISNHLYFYWYRQILGQKVEFLVSFYNNEISEKSEIFDDQFSVERPDGSNFTLKIRSTKLEDSAMYFCASSGVKNYGYTFGSGTRLTVV.

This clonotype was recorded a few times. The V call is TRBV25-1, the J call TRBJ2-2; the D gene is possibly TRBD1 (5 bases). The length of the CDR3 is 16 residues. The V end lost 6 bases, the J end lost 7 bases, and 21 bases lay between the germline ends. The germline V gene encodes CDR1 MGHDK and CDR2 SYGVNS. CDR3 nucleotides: TGTGCCAGCAGCACCAGTAGGGGCGCTGGTATCGGGGAGCTGTTTTTT. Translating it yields CASSTSRGAGIGELFF.

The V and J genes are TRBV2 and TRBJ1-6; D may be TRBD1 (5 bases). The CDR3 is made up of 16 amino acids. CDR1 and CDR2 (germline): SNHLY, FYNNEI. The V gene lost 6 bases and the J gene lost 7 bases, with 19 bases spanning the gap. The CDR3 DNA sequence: TGTGCCAGCAGCCCGGCGGGGGGTGGGGGAAATTCACCCCTCCACTTT. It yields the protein CASSPAGGGGNSPLHF.

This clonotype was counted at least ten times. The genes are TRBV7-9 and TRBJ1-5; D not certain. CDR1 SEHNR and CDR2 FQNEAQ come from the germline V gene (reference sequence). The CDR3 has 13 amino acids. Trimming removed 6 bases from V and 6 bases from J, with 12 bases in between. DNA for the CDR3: TGTGCCAGCAGGAGCGGACTTGGTCAGCCCCAGCATTTT. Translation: CASRSGLGQPQHF.

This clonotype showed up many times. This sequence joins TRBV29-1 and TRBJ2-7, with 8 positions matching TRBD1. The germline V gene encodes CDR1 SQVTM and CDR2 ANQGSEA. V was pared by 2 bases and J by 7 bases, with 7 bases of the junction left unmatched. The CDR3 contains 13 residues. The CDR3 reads CSVESDRGREQYF. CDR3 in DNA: TGCAGCGTTGAATCCGACAGGGGACGGGAGCAGTACTTC.

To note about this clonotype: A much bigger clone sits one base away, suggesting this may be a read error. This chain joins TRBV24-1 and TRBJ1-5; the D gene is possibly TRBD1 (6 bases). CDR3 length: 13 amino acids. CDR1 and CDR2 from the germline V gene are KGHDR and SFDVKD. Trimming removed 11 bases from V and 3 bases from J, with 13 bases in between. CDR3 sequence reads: CARSWDTNQPQHF. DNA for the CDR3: TGTGCCAGAAGTTGGGACACCAATCAGCCCCAGCATTTT.

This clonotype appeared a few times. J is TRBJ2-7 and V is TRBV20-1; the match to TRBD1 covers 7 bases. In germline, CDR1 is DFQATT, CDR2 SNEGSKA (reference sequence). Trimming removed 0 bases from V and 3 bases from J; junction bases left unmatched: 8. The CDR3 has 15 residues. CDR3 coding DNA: TGCAGTGCTAGAGATATCCGACAGGGAATCTACGAGCAGTACTTC. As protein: CSARDIRQGIYEQYF.

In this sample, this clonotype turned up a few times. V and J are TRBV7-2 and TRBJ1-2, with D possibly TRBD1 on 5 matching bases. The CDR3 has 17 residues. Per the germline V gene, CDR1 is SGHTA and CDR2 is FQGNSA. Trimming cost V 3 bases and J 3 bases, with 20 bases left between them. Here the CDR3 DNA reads TGTGCCAGCAGCTTGAGGGACGGCCCTGAGAGGGACTATGGCTACACCTTC. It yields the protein CASSLRDGPERDYGYTF. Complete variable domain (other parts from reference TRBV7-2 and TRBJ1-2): GAGVSQSPSNKVTEKGKDVELRCDPISGHTALYWYRQSLGQGLEFLIYFQGNSAPDKSGLPSDRFSAERTGGSVSTLTIQRTQQEDSAVYLCASSLRDGPERDYGYTFGSGTRLTVV.

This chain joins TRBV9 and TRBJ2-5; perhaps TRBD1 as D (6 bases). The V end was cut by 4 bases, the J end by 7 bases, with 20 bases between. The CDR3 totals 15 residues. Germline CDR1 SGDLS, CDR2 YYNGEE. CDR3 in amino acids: CASSPRQDPRWTQYF. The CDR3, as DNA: TGTGCCAGCAGCCCCCGACAGGACCCACGGTGGACCCAGTACTTC. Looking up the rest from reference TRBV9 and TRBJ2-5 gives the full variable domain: DSGVTQTPKHLITATGQRVTLRCSPRSGDLSVYWYQQSLDQGLQFLIQYYNGEERAKGNILERFSAQQFPDLHSELNLSSLELGDSALYFCASSPRQDPRWTQYFGPGTRLLVL.

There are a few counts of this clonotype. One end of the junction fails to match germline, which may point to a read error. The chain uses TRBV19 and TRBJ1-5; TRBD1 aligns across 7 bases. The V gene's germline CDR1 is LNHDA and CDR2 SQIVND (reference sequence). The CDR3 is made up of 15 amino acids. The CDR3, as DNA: TGTGCCAGCAGTACGACAGGGATCCGCAATCAGCCCCAGCATTTT. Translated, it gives CASSTTGIRNQPQHF.